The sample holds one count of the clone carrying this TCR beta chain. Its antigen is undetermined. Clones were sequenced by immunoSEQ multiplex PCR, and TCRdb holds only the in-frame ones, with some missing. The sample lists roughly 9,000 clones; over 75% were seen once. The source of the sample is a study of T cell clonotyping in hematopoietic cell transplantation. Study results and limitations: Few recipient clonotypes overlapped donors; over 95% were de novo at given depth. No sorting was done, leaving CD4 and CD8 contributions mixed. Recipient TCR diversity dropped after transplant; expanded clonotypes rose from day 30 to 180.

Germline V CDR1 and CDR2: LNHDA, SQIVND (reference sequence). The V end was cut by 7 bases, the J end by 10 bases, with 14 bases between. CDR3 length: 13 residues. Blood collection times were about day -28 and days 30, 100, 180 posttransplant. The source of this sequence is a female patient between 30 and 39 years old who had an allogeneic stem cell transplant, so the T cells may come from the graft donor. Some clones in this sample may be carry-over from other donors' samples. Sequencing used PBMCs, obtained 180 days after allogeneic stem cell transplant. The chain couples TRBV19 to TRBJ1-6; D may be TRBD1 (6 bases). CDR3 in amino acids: CASMRQVSSPLHF. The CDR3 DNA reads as TGTGCCAGTATGAGACAGGTGTCATCACCCCTCCACTTT.